The present T cell receptor beta chain was sequenced within a study of shared clonotypes between healthy human individuals. Study-wide findings and caveats: Estimated richness was generally greater in naive than memory subsets. Relative to their counterparts shared across all four donors, non-shared clonotypes exhibited diminished generation probabilities. For sorted subsets, rarefaction showed incomplete sequencing despite large depth.

As to this clone: Its antigen is unknown.

Study donors comprised healthy, HIV-negative adults devoid of recent acute infection or vaccination. The repertoire was sequenced with immunoSEQ multiplex PCR; TCRdb's copy has only in-frame clones and lacks some. The sample consists of some 1,600,000 clones, under 99% of them appearing once. The V and J ends lost 4 bases and 4 bases respectively, with 16 bases between them. The germline CDR1 and CDR2 sequences are SGHAT and FQNNGV. The CDR3 is 15 residues long. The source is a man aged 25 to 40 in good health. Sequenced: naive CD4+ T cells sorted from blood. The subset was: CD45RA+ positively selected. This rearrangement joins TRBV11-2 to TRBJ1-1; TRBD1 might be the D (5 bases). Here the CDR3 reads CASSSRSRGSTEAFF. In DNA form, the CDR3 reads TGTGCCAGCAGCTCCAGATCCCGGGGGAGCACTGAAGCTTTCTTT.